This T cell receptor (beta chain) was found in a study of T cell changes during pregnancy in multiple sclerosis (dated by TCRdb to between 2018 and 2021). Some background on the complete study: Changes in the T cell repertoire over the course of pregnancy were examined in this study in women with multiple sclerosis.

Unmatched junction bases come to 16, with V trimmed by 4 bases and J by 5 bases. The CDR3 runs 17 residues from the cysteine to the phenylalanine. Only the CDR3 part of the read is kept: 51 bases, read in frame from the first base. The CDR1 and CDR2 encoded by the germline V gene are LGHNA and YSLEER. Library creation used the immunoSEQ multiplex PCR assay. As stored in TCRdb, this immuneACCESS dataset retains in-frame rearrangements with V and J assigned. A fraction of the clones does not appear; measured against another copy, unresolved V genes explain less than half of the discrepancy, and the remainder lacks a known reason. The sample contains some 70,000 clones, 92% of them found a single time. The top ten hold 3% of the sample. On this clone itself: It has no known antigen specificity. Per-base qualities were not stored, and no clone one base away is much larger.

Sequencing used CD8+ T cells from peripheral blood mononuclear cells, obtained in the third trimester of pregnancy. The chain links TRBV4-3 with TRBJ2-5, with TRBD1 identical over 7 junction bases. This TCR came from a female donor in good health, enrolled as a control in a pregnancy study. The DNA sequence is given as TGCGCCAGCAGCCGAAACCCGGGGCGAACAGGGGCTGAGACCCAGTACTTC. Protein translation: CASSRNPGRTGAETQYF.